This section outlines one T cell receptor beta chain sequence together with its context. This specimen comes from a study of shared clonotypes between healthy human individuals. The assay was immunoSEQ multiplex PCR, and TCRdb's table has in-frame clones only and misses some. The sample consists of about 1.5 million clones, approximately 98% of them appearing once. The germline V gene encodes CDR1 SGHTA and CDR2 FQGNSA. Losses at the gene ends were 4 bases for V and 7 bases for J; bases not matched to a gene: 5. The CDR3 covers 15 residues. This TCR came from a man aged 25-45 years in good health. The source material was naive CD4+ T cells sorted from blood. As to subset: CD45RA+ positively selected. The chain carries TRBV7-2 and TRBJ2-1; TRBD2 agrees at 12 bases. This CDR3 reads CASSSSLAGGNEQFF. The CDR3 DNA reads TGTGCCAGCAGCTCCTCACTAGCGGGAGGTAATGAGCAGTTCTTC. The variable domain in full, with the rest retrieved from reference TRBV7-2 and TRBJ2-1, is GAGVSQSPSNKVTEKGKDVELRCDPISGHTALYWYRQSLGQGLEFLIYFQGNSAPDKSGLPSDRFSAERTGGSVSTLTIQRTQQEDSAVYLCASSSSLAGGNEQFFGPGTRLTVL.